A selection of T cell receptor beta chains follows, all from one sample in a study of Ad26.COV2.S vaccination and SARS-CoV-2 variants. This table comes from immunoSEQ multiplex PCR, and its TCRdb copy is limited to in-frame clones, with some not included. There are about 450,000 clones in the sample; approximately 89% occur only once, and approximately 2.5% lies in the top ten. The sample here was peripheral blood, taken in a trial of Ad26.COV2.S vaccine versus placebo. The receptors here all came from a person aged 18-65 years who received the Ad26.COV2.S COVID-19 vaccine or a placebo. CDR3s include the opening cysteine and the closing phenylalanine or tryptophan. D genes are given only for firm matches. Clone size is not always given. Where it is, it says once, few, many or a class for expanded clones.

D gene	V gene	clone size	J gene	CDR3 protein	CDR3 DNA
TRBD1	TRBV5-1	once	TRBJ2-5	CASSLPLTTGAQETQYF	TGCGCCAGCAGCTTACCACTTACCACAGGGGCCCAAGAGACCCAGTACTTC
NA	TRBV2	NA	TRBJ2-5	CASSHYPRETQYF	TGTGCCAGCAGCCACTACCCCCGGGAGACCCAGTACTTC
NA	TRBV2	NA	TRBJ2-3	CASSGRLRSFPRSPDTQYF	TGTGCCAGCAGCGGAAGACTTCGAAGTTTTCCAAGGAGCCCAGATACGCAGTATTTT
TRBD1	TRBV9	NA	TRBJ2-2	CASSVSRDRAIGELFF	TGTGCCAGCAGCGTAAGCAGAGACAGGGCTATCGGGGAGCTGTTTTTT
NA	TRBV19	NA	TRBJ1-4	CASSYRALLGEKLFF	TGTGCCAGTAGTTACAGGGCCCTACTCGGGGAAAAACTGTTTTTT
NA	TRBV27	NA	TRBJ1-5	CASSLGGSNQPQHF	TGTGCCAGCAGTTTGGGGGGGAGCAATCAGCCCCAGCATTTT
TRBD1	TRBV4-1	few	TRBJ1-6	CASSPQTGKAYNSPLHF	TGCGCCAGCAGCCCCCAGACAGGGAAGGCCTATAATTCACCCCTCCACTTT
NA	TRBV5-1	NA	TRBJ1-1	CASSIGTGTMNTEAFF	TGCGCCAGCAGCATAGGGACGGGAACTATGAACACTGAAGCTTTCTTT
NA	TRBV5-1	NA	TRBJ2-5	CASSLGGEETQYF	TGCGCCAGCAGCTTGGGCGGTGAGGAGACCCAGTACTTC
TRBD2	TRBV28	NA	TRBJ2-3	CASSSQREYTDTQYF	TGTGCCAGCAGTTCCCAGCGGGAGTACACAGATACGCAGTATTTT
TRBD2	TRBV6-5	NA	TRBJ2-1	CASSYLLAGEQFF	TGTGCCAGCAGTTATCTTCTAGCGGGTGAGCAGTTCTTC
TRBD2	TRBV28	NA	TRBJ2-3	CASSTVAGVSTYTQYF	TGTGCCAGCAGTACCGTAGCGGGGGTGAGCACATATACGCAGTATTTT
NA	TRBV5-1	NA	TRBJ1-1	CASSRGSENTEAFF	TGCGCCAGCAGCCGTGGGTCCGAGAACACTGAAGCTTTCTTT
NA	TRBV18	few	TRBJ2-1	CASSPQILGNEQFF	TGTGCCAGCTCACCTCAGATCTTGGGGAATGAGCAGTTCTTC
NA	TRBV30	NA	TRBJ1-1	CAWSRRGTEAFF	TGTGCCTGGTCCCGGCGGGGGACTGAAGCTTTCTTT
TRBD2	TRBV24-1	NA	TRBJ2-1	CATSDSVTSGSKGYNEQFF	TGTGCCACCAGTGATTCCGTGACTAGCGGGAGTAAGGGATACAATGAGCAGTTCTTC
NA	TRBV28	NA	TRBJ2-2	CASKPAGWDTGELFF	TGTGCCAGCAAACCAGCCGGCTGGGACACCGGGGAGCTGTTTTTT
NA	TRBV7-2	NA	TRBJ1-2	CASSLRTVGGYTF	TGTGCCAGCAGCTTACGGACGGTTGGTGGCTACACCTTC
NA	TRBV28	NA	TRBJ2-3	CASSLGYLKRGTDTQYF	TGTGCCAGCAGTTTGGGGTATTTAAAAAGGGGGACAGATACGCAGTATTTT
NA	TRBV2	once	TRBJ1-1	CASSGGSNTEAFF	TGTGCCAGCAGTGGAGGGTCGAACACTGAAGCTTTCTTT
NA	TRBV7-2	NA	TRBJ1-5	CASSLDRSDQPQHF	TGTGCCAGCAGCTTGGACAGATCGGATCAGCCCCAGCATTTT
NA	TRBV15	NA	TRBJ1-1	CATRGSADTEAFF	TGTGCCACCAGAGGCAGTGCGGACACTGAAGCTTTCTTT
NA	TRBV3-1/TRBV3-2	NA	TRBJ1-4	CASSQRPPPGGGVWEKLFF	TGTGCCAGCAGCCAAAGGCCCCCCCCCGGGGGTGGGGTTTGGGAAAAACTGTTTTTT
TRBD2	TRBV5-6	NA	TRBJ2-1	CASSLGLAYNEQFF	TGTGCCAGCAGCCTGGGACTAGCTTACAATGAGCAGTTCTTC
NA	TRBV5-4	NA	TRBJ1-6	CASSLWANRNSPLHF	TGTGCCAGCAGCTTGTGGGCTAACCGGAATTCACCCCTCCACTTT
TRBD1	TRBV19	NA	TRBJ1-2	CASSHYRGLHGYTF	TGTGCCAGTAGTCATTACAGGGGGCTACACGGCTACACCTTC
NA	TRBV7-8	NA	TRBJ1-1	CASSSQARAEAFF	TGTGCCAGCAGTTCGCAGGCTCGCGCTGAAGCTTTCTTT
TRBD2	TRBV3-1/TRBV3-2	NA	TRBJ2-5	CASSPSGVARDQYF	TGTGCCAGCAGCCCTAGCGGGGTCGCGAGGGACCAGTACTTC
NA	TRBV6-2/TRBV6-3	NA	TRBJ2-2	CASSYGTSNTGELFF	TGTGCCAGCAGTTACGGGACCTCGAACACCGGGGAGCTGTTTTTT
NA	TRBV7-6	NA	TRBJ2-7	CASSLAIRDAQYF	TGTGCCAGCAGCTTAGCGATCAGGGATGCGCAGTACTTC
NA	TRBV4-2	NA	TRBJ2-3	CASSQDSRVSTDTQYF	TGTGCCAGCAGCCAAGATTCTCGGGTTAGCACAGATACGCAGTATTTT
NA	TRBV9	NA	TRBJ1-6	CASSAAGQAYSPLHF	TGTGCCAGCAGCGCCGCAGGGCAGGCGTATTCACCCCTCCACTTT
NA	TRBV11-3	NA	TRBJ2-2	CASSAGVHTGELFF	TGTGCCAGCAGCGCTGGAGTCCACACCGGGGAGCTGTTTTTT
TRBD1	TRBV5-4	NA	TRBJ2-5	CASSTGQGRHQETQYF	TGTGCCAGCAGCACCGGACAGGGTAGACACCAAGAGACCCAGTACTTC
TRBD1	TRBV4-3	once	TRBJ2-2	CASSHLRTGEFLGRELFF	TGCGCCAGCAGCCATCTGCGGACAGGGGAGTTTCTCGGCAGGGAGCTGTTTTTT
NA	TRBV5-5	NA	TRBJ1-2	CASSLGAGVDYGYTF	TGTGCCAGCAGCTTGGGTGCGGGGGTCGACTATGGCTACACCTTC
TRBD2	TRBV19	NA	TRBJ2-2	CASSLGTSGYLVGELFF	TGTGCCAGTAGTCTCGGGACTAGCGGTTATCTAGTTGGGGAGCTGTTTTTT
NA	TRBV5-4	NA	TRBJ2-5	CASSFGGALKETQYF	TGTGCCAGCAGCTTTGGAGGCGCGCTTAAAGAGACCCAGTACTTC